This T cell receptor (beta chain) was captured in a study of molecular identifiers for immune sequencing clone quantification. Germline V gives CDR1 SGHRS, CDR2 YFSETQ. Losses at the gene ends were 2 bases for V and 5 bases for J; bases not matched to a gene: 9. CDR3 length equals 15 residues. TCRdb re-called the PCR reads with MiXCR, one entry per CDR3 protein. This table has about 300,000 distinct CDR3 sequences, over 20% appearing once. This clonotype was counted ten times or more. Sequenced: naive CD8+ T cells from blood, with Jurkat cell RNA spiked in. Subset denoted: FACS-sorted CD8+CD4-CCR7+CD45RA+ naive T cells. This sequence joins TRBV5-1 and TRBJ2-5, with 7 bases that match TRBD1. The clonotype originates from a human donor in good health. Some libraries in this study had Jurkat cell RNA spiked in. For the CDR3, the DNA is TGCGCCAGCAGCTTTAAAGGGGGCGCCGGGGAGACCCAGTACTTC. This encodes CASSFKGGAGETQYF.